This TCR beta chain comes out of a study of T cells in Graves' hyperthyroidism and ophthalmopathy. CDR3 length equals 15 residues. V shed 4 bases and J 6 bases; nucleotides not matched to a gene: 8. Germline V gene lookup returns CDR1 SGHVS and CDR2 FNYEAQ. A word on this clonotype: Its target is not known.

Every diagnosis used clinical symptoms, serum thyroxine and TRAb, thyroid ultrasound and orbital computed tomography. There were TCR beta CDR3 regions amplified from RNA transcripts. During a first-round RT-PCR of the TCR CDR3, the HTBI primer set was used. TCRdb redid the calling of the multiplex PCR reads with MiXCR, one entry per CDR3 protein. The table lists roughly 570,000 distinct CDR3 sequences, 40% to 55% of them singletons. Study-wide results and caveats: Ophthalmopathy was predicted by the model a median of about six months ahead of onset. Clonotypes that were expanded in thyroid above 0.001 mostly appeared in blood too.

The chain combines TRBV7-6 with TRBJ1-2, with 10 bases fitting TRBD1. Material: peripheral blood or thyroid tissue (not recorded which). The clonotype was recovered from an adult woman with Graves' disease, either hyperthyroidism or ophthalmopathy (not recorded which). CDR3 amino acids: CASSSAGTGVDGYTF. The CDR3 DNA sequence: TGTGCCAGCAGCTCCGCCGGGACAGGGGTTGATGGCTACACCTTC.